The following is a TCR beta chain sequence with its context. The sample comes from a study of cytomegalovirus exposure and HLA in healthy donors. The PCR made use of 60 Vbeta and 13 Jbeta primers. Only in-frame clones appear in the TCRdb table, and some are missing; sequencing was by immunoSEQ multiplex PCR. Of some 76,000 clones in the sample, 70% to 85% are singletons; the top ten hold 2.4%. Germline-derived CDR1 and CDR2 are SQVTM and ANQGSEA. The V end was cut by 1 base, the J end by 3 bases, with 16 bases between. The CDR3 is 17 residues long. This clonotype was obtained from a woman in her forties or fifties in good health and CMV-seronegative. The sequenced sample consisted of PBMCs. J is TRBJ2-6 and V is TRBV29-1, with a weak D call TRBD1 (6 bases). CDR3 sequence: CSVEVPGDALGANVLTF. CDR3 DNA: TGCAGCGTTGAAGTGCCAGGGGATGCACTTGGGGCCAACGTCCTGACTTTC.